The sequence of this T cell receptor (beta chain) was determined in a study of blood T cell repertoires in COVID-19. This clone was detected once. Participants spanned ages about 18 to 90 years and resided in roughly 22 US areas. Participant reports of clinical history set cohort assignment. Someone with COVID-19 had been met by exposed participants within 2 weeks before study entry. The table came from immunoSEQ multiplex PCR; TCRdb's copy has only in-frame clones and leaves some out. The sample comprises 250,000 or so clones, 85% of which are singletons, and 5% to 7.5% rests with the top ten. Germline V gene lookup returns CDR1 SGHTA and CDR2 FQGNSA. V was shortened by 5 bases and J by 6 bases, with 16 bases between the two germline ends. The CDR3 has 14 amino acids.

Material for sequencing was PBMCs or T cells enriched from blood (not recorded which). This TCR was recovered from a woman in her 50s who had been exposed to COVID-19. V gene TRBV7-2 combines with J gene TRBJ1-2, with D uncertain. The CDR3 spells CASSPRTEIHGYTF. The DNA for the CDR3 is TGTGCCAGCAGCCCTCGGACTGAGATCCATGGCTACACCTTC.